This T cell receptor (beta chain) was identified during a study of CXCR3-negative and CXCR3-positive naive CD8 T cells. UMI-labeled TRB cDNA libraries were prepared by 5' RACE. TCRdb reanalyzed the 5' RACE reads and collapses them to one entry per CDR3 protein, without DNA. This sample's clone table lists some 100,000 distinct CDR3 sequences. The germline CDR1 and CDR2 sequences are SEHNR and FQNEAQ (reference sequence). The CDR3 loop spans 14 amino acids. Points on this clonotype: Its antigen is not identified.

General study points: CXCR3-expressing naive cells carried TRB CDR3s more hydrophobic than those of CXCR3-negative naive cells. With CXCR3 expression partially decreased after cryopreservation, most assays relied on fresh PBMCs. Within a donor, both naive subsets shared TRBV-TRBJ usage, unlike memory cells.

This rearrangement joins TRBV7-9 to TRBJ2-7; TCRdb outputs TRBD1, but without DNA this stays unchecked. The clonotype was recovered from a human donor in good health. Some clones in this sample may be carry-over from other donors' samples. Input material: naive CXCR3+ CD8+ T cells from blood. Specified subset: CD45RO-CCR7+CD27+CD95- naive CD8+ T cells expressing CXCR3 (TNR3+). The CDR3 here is CASSRTGAGYEQYF.